Included here is one T cell receptor (beta chain) sequence, with context. What it binds is not known. This record belongs to a study of cytomegalovirus exposure and HLA in healthy donors. Findings and limits, study-wide: Most of the TCR beta V segments (in an earlier analysis) were productive either about 87% or about 30% of the time. Beyond CMV serostatus, there was no information to go on about immune exposure. An apparent linkage of common viral pathogens to several of the most significant clusters emerged in a later analysis.

Primers for the PCR totalled 60 Vbeta and 13 Jbeta. The data were produced by immunoSEQ multiplex PCR, yet TCRdb's version contains in-frame clones alone and is incomplete. The table lists fewer than 250,000 clones, 60% to 85% of them singletons. Germline CDR1 and CDR2: SEHNR and FQNEAQ (reference sequence). The V gene lost 5 bases and the J gene lost 6 bases, with 14 bases spanning the gap. This CDR3 has 14 residues. This cohort consisted of healthy bone marrow donors. This chain links TRBV7-9 with TRBJ2-1; D might be TRBD2 (5 bases). The sequencing sample was made of PBMCs. The receptor's source is a young woman in good health and CMV-seronegative. The CDR3 region has the DNA TGTGCCAGCAGCCCCAGCGGACGGTTCAATGAGCAGTTCTTC. Amino acid sequence: CASSPSGRFNEQFF.